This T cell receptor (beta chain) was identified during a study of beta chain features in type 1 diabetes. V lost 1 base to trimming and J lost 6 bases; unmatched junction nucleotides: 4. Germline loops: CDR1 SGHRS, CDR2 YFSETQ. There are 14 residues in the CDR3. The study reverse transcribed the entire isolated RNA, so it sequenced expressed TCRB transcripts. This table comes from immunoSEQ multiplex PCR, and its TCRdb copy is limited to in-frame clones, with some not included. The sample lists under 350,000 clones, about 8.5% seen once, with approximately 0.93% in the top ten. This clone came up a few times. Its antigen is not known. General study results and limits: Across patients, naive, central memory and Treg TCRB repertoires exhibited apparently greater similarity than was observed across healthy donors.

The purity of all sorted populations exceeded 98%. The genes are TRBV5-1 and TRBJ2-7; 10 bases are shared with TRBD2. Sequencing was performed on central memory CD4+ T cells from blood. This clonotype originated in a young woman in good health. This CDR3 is CASSLTSGTLEQYF. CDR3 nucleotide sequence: TGCGCCAGCAGCTTGACTAGCGGGACTCTCGAGCAGTACTTC.